This T cell receptor (beta chain) was recovered during a study of metastatic and nonmetastatic thyroid tumors. Each patient came to thyroid surgery without any prior treatment (of any kind). In this sample, this clone turned up many times. Germline assignment: CDR1 MGHDK and CDR2 SYGVNS. There are 15 residues in the CDR3. V trimming: 6 bases; J trimming: 5 bases; junction bases outside the gene matches: 11. Authors' data handling: Variation in CDR3 across clinicopathological groups served as the basis for constructing a distant-metastasis classifier in papillary thyroid cancer. TCRdb recomputed clones from the PCR reads via MiXCR. TCRdb's processing, not the authors' own work, is the source of the V and J calls. There are about 25,000 clones in the sample; about 13% occur only once, and approximately 17% lies in the top ten.

What was sequenced was blood. The sequence was obtained from a female donor with papillary thyroid cancer or a benign thyroid nodule (not recorded which). Some clones in this sample may be carry-over from other donors' samples. This chain uses TRBV25-1 with TRBJ2-5; 8 bases are shared with TRBD1. The CDR3, as DNA: TGTGCCAGCAGCCGATCGACAGGGGTTCGTGAGACCCAGTACTTC. It yields the protein CASSRSTGVRETQYF.